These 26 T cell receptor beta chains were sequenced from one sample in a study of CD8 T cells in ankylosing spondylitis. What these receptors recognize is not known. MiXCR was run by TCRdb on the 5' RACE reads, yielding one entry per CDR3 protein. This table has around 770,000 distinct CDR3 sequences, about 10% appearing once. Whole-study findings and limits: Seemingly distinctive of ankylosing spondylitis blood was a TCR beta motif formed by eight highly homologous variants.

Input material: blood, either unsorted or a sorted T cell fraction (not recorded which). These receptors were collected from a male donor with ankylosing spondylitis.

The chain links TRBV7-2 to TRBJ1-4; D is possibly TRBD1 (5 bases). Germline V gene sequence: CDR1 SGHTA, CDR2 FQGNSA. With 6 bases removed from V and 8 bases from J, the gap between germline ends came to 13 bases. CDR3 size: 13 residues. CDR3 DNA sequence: TGTGCCAGCAGGATGGGACCGCGCGAAAAACTGTTTTTT. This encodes CASRMGPREKLFF.

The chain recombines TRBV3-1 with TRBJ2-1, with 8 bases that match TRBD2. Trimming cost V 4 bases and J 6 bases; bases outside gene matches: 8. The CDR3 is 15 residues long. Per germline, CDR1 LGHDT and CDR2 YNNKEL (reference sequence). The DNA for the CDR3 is TGTGCCAGCAGCCCCAAGCGGGAGTATCTCAATGAGCAGTTCTTC. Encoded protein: CASSPKREYLNEQFF.

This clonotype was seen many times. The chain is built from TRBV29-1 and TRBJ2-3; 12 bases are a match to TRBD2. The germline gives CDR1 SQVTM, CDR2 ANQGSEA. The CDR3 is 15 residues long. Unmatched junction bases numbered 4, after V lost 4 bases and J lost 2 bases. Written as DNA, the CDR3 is TGCAGCGTTGTGGGACTAGCGGGCCACACAGATACGCAGTATTTT. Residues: CSVVGLAGHTDTQYF.

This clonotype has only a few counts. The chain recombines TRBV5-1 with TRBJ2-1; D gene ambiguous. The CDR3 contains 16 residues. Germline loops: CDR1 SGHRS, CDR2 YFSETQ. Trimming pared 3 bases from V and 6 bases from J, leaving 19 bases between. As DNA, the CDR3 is TGCGCCAGCAGCTCCTTTCTTGATTGGCGGCTCAATGAGCAGTTCTTC. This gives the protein CASSSFLDWRLNEQFF. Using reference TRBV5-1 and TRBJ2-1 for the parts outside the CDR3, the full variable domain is KAGVTQTPRYLIKTRGQQVTLSCSPISGHRSVSWYQQTPGQGLQFLFEYFSETQRNKGNFPGRFSGRQFSNSRSEMNVSTLELGDSALYLCASSSFLDWRLNEQFFGPGTRLTVL.

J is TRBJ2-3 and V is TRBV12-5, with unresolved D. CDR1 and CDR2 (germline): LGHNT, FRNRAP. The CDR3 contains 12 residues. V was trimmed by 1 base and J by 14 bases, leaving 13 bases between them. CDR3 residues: CASGLGGSAMYF. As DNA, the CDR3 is TGTGCTAGTGGTTTGGGGGGTTCCGCTATGTATTTT.

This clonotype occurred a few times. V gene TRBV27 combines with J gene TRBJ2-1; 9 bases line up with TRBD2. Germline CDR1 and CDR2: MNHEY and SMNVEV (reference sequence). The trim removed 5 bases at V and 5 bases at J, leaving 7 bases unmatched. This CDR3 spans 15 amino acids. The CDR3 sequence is CASSLLAGVDNEQFF. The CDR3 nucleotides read TGTGCCAGCAGTCTCTTAGCGGGAGTCGACAATGAGCAGTTCTTC.

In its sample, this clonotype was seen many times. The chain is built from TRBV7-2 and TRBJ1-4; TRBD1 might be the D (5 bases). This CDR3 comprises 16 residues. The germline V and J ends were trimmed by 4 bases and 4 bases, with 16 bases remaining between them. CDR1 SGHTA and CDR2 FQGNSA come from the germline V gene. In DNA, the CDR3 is TGTGCCAGCAGCTCACAGGTCCAGACTGTTAATGAAAAACTGTTTTTT. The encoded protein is CASSSQVQTVNEKLFF.

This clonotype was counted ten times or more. This CDR3 reads CSVQGAEEGNTEAFF. In DNA, the CDR3 is TGCAGCGTACAGGGGGCGGAGGAGGGGAACACTGAAGCTTTCTTT. This chain uses TRBV29-1 with TRBJ1-1; 9 bases line up with TRBD1. Trimming at V came to 6 bases and at J to 1 base, leaving 9 bases not matched to a gene. This CDR3 comprises 15 residues. The germline V gene encodes CDR1 SQVTM and CDR2 ANQGSEA.

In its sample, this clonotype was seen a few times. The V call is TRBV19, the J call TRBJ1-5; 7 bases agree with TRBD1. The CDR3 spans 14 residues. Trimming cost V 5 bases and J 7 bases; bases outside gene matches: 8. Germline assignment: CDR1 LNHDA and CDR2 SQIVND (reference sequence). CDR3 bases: TGTGCCAGTAGTGCCCAGGGGGGCACGCAGCCCCAGCATTTT. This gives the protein CASSAQGGTQPQHF.

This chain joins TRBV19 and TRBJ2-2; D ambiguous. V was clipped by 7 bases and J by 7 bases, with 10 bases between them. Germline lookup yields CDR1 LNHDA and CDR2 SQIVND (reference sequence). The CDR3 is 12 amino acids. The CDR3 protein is CASTPRSGELFF. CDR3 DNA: TGTGCCAGTACCCCTAGGAGCGGGGAGCTGTTTTTT.

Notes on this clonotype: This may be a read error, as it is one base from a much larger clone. The CDR3 DNA is TGTGCCGCAGGGGCCTACGAGCAGTACTTC. It encodes CAAGAYEQYF. The V gene is TRBV7-9, the J gene TRBJ2-7; D is possibly TRBD1 (6 bases). This CDR3 has 10 residues. CDR1 and CDR2 (germline): SEHNR, FQNEAQ (reference sequence). Trimming took off 11 bases at V and 2 bases at J, with 7 bases between the two ends.

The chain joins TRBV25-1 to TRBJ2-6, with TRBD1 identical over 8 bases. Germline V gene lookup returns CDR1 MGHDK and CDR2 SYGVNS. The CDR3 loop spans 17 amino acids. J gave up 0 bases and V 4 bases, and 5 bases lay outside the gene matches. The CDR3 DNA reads TGTGCCAGCAGTGTGAACAGGGGGAGCTCTGGGGCCAACGTCCTGACTTTC. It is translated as CASSVNRGSSGANVLTF.

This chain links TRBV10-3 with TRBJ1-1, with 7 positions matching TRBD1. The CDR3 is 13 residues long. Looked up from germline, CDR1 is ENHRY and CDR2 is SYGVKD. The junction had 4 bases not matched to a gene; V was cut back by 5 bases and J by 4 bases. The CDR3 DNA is TGTGCCATCAGTCAACAGGGGTCCACTGAAGCTTTCTTT. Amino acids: CAISQQGSTEAFF.

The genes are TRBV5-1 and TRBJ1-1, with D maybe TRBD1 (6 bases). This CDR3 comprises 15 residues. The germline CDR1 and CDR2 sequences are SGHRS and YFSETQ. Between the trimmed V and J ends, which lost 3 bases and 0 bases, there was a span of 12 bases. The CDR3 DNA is TGCGCCAGCAGCTCCAAGGGGGATTTGAACACTGAAGCTTTCTTT. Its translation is CASSSKGDLNTEAFF.

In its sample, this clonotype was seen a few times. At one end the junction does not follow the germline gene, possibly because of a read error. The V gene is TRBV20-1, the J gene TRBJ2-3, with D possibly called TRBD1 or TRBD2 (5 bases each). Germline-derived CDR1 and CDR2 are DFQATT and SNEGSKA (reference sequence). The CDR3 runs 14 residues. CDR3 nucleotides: TGCAGTACTAGAGGGCCGGGGCCCACAGATACGCAGTATTTT. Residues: CSTRGPGPTDTQYF.

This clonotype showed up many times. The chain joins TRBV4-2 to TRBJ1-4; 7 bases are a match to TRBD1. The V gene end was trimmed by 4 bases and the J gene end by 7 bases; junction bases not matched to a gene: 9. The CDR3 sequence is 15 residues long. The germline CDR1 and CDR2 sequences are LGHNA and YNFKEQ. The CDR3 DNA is TGTGCCAGCAGCCCGCAGGGCCAGGGGGGTGAAAAACTGTTTTTT. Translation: CASSPQGQGGEKLFF.

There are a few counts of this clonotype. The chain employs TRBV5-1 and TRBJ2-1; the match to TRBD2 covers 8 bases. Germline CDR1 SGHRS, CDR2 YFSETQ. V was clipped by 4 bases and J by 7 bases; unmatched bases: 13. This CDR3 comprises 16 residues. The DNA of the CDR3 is TGCGCCAGCAGCCATTTCGGGACTAGTAGAGTGAATGAGCAGTTCTTC. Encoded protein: CASSHFGTSRVNEQFF.

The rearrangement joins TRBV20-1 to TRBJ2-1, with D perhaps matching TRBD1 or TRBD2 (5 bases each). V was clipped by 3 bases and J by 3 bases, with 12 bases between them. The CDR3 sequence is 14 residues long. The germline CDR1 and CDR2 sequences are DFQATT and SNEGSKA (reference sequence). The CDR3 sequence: CSASHRGFYNEQFF. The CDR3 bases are TGCAGTGCTAGTCATCGGGGCTTCTACAATGAGCAGTTCTTC.

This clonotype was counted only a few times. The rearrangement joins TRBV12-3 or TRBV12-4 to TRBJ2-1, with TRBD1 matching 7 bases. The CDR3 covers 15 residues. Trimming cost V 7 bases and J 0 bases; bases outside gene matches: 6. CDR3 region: CASMTGPGSYNEQFF. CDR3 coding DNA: TGTGCCAGCATGACAGGGCCGGGCTCCTACAATGAGCAGTTCTTC.

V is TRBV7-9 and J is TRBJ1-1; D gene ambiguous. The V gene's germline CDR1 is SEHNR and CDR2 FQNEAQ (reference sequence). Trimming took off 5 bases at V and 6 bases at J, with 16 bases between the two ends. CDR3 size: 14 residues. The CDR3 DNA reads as TGTGCCAGCAGCGTTCTCGGGTTCCGGGCTGAAGCTTTCTTT. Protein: CASSVLGFRAEAFF.

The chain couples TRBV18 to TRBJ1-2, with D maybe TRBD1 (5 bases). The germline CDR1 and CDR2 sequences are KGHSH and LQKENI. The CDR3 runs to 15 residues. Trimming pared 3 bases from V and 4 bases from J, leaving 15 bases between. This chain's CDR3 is CASSPRGDTIYGYTF. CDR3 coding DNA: TGTGCCAGCTCACCGAGAGGGGATACCATCTATGGCTACACCTTC. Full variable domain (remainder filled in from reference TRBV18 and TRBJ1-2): NAGVMQNPRHLVRRRGQEARLRCSPMKGHSHVYWYRQLPEEGLKFMVYLQKENIIDESGMPKERFSAEFPKEGPSILRIQQVVRGDSAAYFCASSPRGDTIYGYTFGSGTRLTVV.

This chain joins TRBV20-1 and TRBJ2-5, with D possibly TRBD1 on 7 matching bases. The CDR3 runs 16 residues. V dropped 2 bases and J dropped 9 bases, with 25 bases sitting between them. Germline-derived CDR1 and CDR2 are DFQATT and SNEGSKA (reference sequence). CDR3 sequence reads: CSARRTGGGGPESQYF. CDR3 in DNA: TGCAGTGCTAGACGCACAGGAGGGGGCGGACCCGAGTCCCAGTACTTC.

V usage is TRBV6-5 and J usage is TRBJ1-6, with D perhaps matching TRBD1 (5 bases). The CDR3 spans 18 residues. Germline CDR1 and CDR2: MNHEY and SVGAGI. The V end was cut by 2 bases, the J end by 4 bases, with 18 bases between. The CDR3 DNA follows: TGTGCCAGCAGTTACGGTTTGGTCTGGGGCAGTTATAATTCACCCCTCCACTTT. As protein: CASSYGLVWGSYNSPLHF.

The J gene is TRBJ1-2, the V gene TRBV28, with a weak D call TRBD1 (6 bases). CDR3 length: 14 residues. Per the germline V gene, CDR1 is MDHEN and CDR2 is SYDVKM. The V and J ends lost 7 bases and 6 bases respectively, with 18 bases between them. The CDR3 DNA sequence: TGTGCCAGCACCCCCCCGGGGGCCGCCCATGGCTACACCTTC. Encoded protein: CASTPPGAAHGYTF.

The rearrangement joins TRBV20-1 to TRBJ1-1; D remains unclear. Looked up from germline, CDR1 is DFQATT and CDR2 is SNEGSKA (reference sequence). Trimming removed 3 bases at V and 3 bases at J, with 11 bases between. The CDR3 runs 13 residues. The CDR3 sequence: CSARAESHTEAFF. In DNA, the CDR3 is TGCAGTGCTAGGGCCGAAAGCCACACTGAAGCTTTCTTT.

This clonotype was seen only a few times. The CDR3 nucleotides read TGTGCCAGCAGCTTGGGACAGATCGATTCACCCCTCCACTTT. It translates to CASSLGQIDSPLHF. This chain connects TRBV5-6 to TRBJ1-6, with D perhaps matching TRBD1 (5 bases). Trimming cost V 0 bases and J 8 bases, with 9 bases left between them. The germline V gene has CDR1 SGHDT and CDR2 YYEEEE. This CDR3 comprises 14 residues.